These 28 T cell receptor beta chains were sequenced from one sample in a study of breast tumors, draining lymph nodes, adjacent tissues. TCRdb processed the multiplex PCR reads anew with MiXCR; each CDR3 protein has one entry. This table holds some 130,000 distinct CDR3 sequences, 20% found once. Axillary draining lymph nodes of breast cancer patients supplied the node samples. Sequencing used axillary lymph node tissue. The source of these receptors is a female donor with breast cancer. Some clones in this sample may be carry-over from other donors' samples.

In nucleotides, the CDR3 is TGCAGTGCTAGAGGGTCACAGGGGGGGACTAATGAAAAACTGTTTTTT. Translated, it gives CSARGSQGGTNEKLFF. V and J are TRBV20-1 and TRBJ1-4, with 8 positions matching TRBD1. CDR1 and CDR2 from the germline V gene are DFQATT and SNEGSKA (reference sequence). The CDR3 is 16 amino acids. V dropped 1 base and J dropped 2; count of bases not matched to a gene: 6.

The table lists this clonotype with many counts. This chain links TRBV6-6 with TRBJ2-7; TRBD1 matches at 7 bases. This CDR3 region has 16 residues. The V gene's germline CDR1 is MNHNY and CDR2 SVGAGI (reference sequence). V was pared by 5 bases and J by 4 bases, with 14 bases of the junction left unmatched. CDR3 in amino acids: CASSTLRTGDSYEQYF. DNA of the CDR3: TGTGCCAGCAGTACGCTACGGACCGGGGACAGTTACGAGCAGTACTTC.

Of note for this clonotype: This may be a read error: a much more frequent sequence differs by one nucleotide. This chain connects TRBV6-5 to TRBJ2-7, with D perhaps TRBD2 (5 bases). V was pared by 0 bases and J by 0 bases, with 9 bases between. Germline assignment: CDR1 MNHEY and CDR2 SVGAGI. The CDR3 loop spans 15 amino acids. CDR3 residues: CASSYSEAHSYEQYF. The CDR3 DNA follows: TGTGCCAGCAGTTACTCGGAGGCTCACTCCTACGAGCAGTACTTC.

The V gene is TRBV6-1, the J gene TRBJ2-2; D gene uncertain. The CDR3 runs to 13 residues. The V gene lost 7 bases and the J gene lost 2 bases, with 8 bases spanning the gap. Germline lookup yields CDR1 MNHNS and CDR2 SASEGT. The CDR3, as DNA: TGTGCCAGCAAAGGGCCAAACACCGGGGAGCTGTTTTTT. This sequence encodes CASKGPNTGELFF.

This clonotype was picked up many times. The V call is TRBV7-2, the J call TRBJ2-7, with D perhaps matching TRBD1 (6 bases). This CDR3 comprises 13 residues. Trimming shortened V by 1 base and J by 2 bases, and 6 bases separated the two germline ends. CDR1 is SGHTA and CDR2 is FQGNSA in the germline V gene. CDR3: CASSLGDTYEQYF. CDR3 nucleotide sequence: TGTGCCAGCAGCTTAGGGGACACCTACGAGCAGTACTTC.

This clonotype appeared many times. The chain carries TRBV4-2 and TRBJ1-2; D is ambiguous. The CDR3 loop spans 15 amino acids. With 1 base removed from V and 0 bases from J, the gap between germline ends came to 9 bases. Germline assignment: CDR1 LGHNA and CDR2 YNFKEQ. CDR3 sequence: CASSQVRLANYGYTF. CDR3 sequence (DNA): TGTGCCAGCAGCCAAGTCAGGTTAGCTAACTATGGCTACACCTTC.

This clonotype showed up many times. This rearrangement joins TRBV15 to TRBJ2-5; 10 nucleotides line up with TRBD1. Per the germline V gene, CDR1 is LNHNV and CDR2 is YYDKDF (reference sequence). The CDR3 is made up of 14 amino acids. Losses at the gene ends were 2 bases for V and 7 bases for J; bases not matched to a gene: 4. DNA for the CDR3: TGTGCCACCAGCAGAACCGGGACAGGGGCGACCCAGTACTTC. Translated: CATSRTGTGATQYF.

In this sample, this clonotype turned up many times. The CDR3 is CASSRDGVAQETQYF. CDR3 nucleotide sequence: TGTGCCAGCAGCCGAGATGGGGTAGCCCAAGAGACCCAGTACTTC. The V and J genes are TRBV5-5 and TRBJ2-5; no definite D call. Germline CDR1 SGHKS, CDR2 YYEKEE (reference sequence). This CDR3 has 15 amino acids. The V and J ends lost 4 bases and 1 base respectively, with 14 bases between them.

This clonotype has ten or more counts. The chain joins TRBV6-4 to TRBJ1-2; possible D gene TRBD1, 6 bases. This CDR3 is 13 amino acids long. Germline V gene sequence: CDR1 MRHNA, CDR2 SNTAGT. V lost 6 bases and J lost 4, with 12 bases in between. CDR3 in amino acids: CASRADSSYGYTF. The CDR3 DNA reads TGTGCCAGCAGAGCGGACAGCTCCTATGGCTACACCTTC.

This clonotype was seen repeatedly, ten times or more. The CDR3 loop reads CASSPSGTVPNSPLHF. CDR3 DNA: TGTGCCAGTAGTCCTTCCGGGACAGTTCCCAATTCACCCCTCCACTTT. The V call is TRBV19, the J call TRBJ1-6; 7 bases fit TRBD1. J gave up 7 bases and V 5 bases, and 11 bases lay outside the gene matches. CDR1 is LNHDA, CDR2 SQIVND, per germline (reference sequence). The CDR3 length is 16 residues.

Turning to this clonotype: Germline is not matched at one junction end, which may reflect a read error. This chain links TRBV14 with TRBJ2-1, with D tentatively TRBD2 (6 bases). Germline V gene data show CDR1 as SGHDN and CDR2 as FVKESK. The CDR3 spans 15 residues. The CDR3 spells CTSSQDGGTYNGQFF. The CDR3 DNA sequence: TGTACCAGCAGCCAAGATGGCGGGACCTACAATGGGCAGTTCTTC.

Ten or more counts support this clonotype. The chain employs TRBV20-1 and TRBJ2-3, with D perhaps matching TRBD2 (5 bases). In germline, CDR1 is DFQATT, CDR2 SNEGSKA (reference sequence). Trimming shortened V by 6 bases and J by 2 bases, and 15 bases separated the two germline ends. CDR3 length: 14 residues. The DNA for the CDR3 is TGCAGTGCCCTGGACTCCTATACCACAGATACGCAGTATTTT. Protein product: CSALDSYTTDTQYF.

This clonotype was seen once. This may stem from a read error, because a much larger clone lies one nucleotide away. V gene TRBV2 combines with J gene TRBJ2-3, with 7 bases fitting TRBD2. After removal of 0 bases from V and 5 bases from J, the junction contained 5 bases not matched to a gene. This CDR3 is 15 amino acids long. The germline V gene encodes CDR1 SNHLY and CDR2 FYNNEI. The CDR3 nucleotides are TGTGCCAGCAGTGAAGCTAGCGGGCCTATAGATACGCAGTATTTT. Protein: CASSEASGPIDTQYF.

Only a few counts were recorded for this clonotype. The chain employs TRBV3-1 and TRBJ2-1; 10 bases match TRBD2. Germline V CDR1 and CDR2: LGHDT, YNNKEL (reference sequence). J was trimmed by 9 bases and V by 4 bases; bases with no gene match: 9. The CDR3 covers 15 residues. The CDR3 nucleotides read TGTGCCAGCAGCCGGTTGGAGGAGCGGGGGGGTGAGCAGTTCTTC. This gives the protein CASSRLEERGGEQFF.

This clonotype was recorded many times. Here the CDR3 reads CAISEVENNSPLHF. CDR3 DNA sequence: TGTGCCATCAGTGAAGTGGAGAATAATTCACCCCTCCACTTT. The chain links TRBV10-3 to TRBJ1-6; D is undetermined. The germline V gene encodes CDR1 ENHRY and CDR2 SYGVKD. Trimming took 3 bases from V and 5 from J, leaving 8 bases between them. The CDR3 consists of 14 residues.

This clonotype has at least ten counts. The chain couples TRBV4-1 to TRBJ2-3; TRBD1 matches 8 bases. V lost 1 base and J lost 5; bases outside the gene matches: 5. Germline V gene sequence: CDR1 MGHRA, CDR2 YSYEKL. The CDR3 runs to 15 residues. Here the CDR3 DNA reads TGCGCCAGCAGCCAAGTTGGGACAGGTTTAGATACGCAGTATTTT. Its translation is CASSQVGTGLDTQYF.

This clonotype was counted ten times or more. CDR3 protein: CASSQGLETQYF. DNA of the CDR3: TGTGCCAGCAGCCAGGGGTTGGAGACCCAGTACTTC. The chain joins TRBV7-2 to TRBJ2-5; a weak D match, TRBD1 (6 bases). This CDR3 contains 12 residues. V lost 5 bases, J lost 5 bases, and 9 bases lay in between. Germline CDR1 SGHTA, CDR2 FQGNSA.

This clonotype was seen ten or more times. The rearrangement uses TRBV5-1 and TRBJ2-7; D possibly matches TRBD1 or TRBD2 (5 bases each). Germline V CDR1 and CDR2: SGHRS, YFSETQ. V was clipped by 4 bases and J by 6 bases, with 8 bases between them. CDR3 length: 11 residues. Here the CDR3 DNA reads TGCGCCAGCAGCATGGGGACCGAGCAGTACTTC. Its protein is CASSMGTEQYF.

The chain carries TRBV10-3 and TRBJ1-5, with D maybe TRBD1 (6 bases). V was pared by 6 bases and J by 2 bases, with 23 bases between. Germline lookup yields CDR1 ENHRY and CDR2 SYGVKD. This CDR3 has 18 residues. The CDR3 reads CAISPGRGATIGNQPQHF. CDR3 nucleotides: TGTGCCATCAGCCCTGGACGGGGGGCTACAATTGGCAATCAGCCCCAGCATTTT.

J is TRBJ1-2 and V is TRBV28; D remains unclear. Per the germline V gene, CDR1 is MDHEN and CDR2 is SYDVKM. The CDR3 loop spans 13 amino acids. V was shortened by 6 bases and J by 4 bases, with 12 bases between the two germline ends. The CDR3 region has the DNA TGTGCCAGCAGGCCGACACAAATCTATGGCTACACCTTC. Translating gives CASRPTQIYGYTF.

The sample holds many counts of this clonotype. The genes are TRBV7-3 and TRBJ2-1; no reliable D call. The CDR3 loop spans 14 amino acids. With 0 bases removed from V and 15 bases from J, the gap between germline ends came to 18 bases. Germline lookup yields CDR1 SGHTA and CDR2 FQGTGA. The chain's CDR3 is CASSLTGPHASPFF. The CDR3 bases are TGTGCCAGCAGCTTAACAGGACCCCACGCTTCGCCGTTCTTC.

This clonotype is a singleton in its sample. The V gene is TRBV19, the J gene TRBJ1-1, with D perhaps matching TRBD1 (5 bases). This CDR3 comprises 15 residues. Trimming cost V 3 bases and J 1 base, with 12 bases left between them. Per germline, CDR1 LNHDA and CDR2 SQIVND (reference sequence). CDR3 coding DNA: TGTGCCAGTAGTATCACGGGGGTTGGGAACACTGAAGCTTTCTTT. Translation gives CASSITGVGNTEAFF.

A note on this clonotype: It may be a read error: a sequence one base away is much more abundant. This chain links TRBV16 with TRBJ2-6; TRBD1 might be the D (5 bases). The CDR3 extends over 14 amino acids. Looked up from germline, CDR1 is KGHSY and CDR2 is FQNENV. CDR3 in amino acids: CASSQSAGANALTF. The DNA of the CDR3 is TGTGCCAGCAGCCAATCAGCTGGGGCCAACGCCCTGACTTTC.

The sample holds many counts of this clonotype. The rearrangement links TRBV18 to TRBJ2-5; D is unclear. CDR1 and CDR2 from the germline V gene are KGHSH and LQKENI. This CDR3 region has 12 residues. With 3 bases removed from V and 5 bases from J, the gap between germline ends came to 7 bases. CDR3 protein: CASSPSSETQYF. The CDR3 DNA follows: TGTGCCAGCTCACCCAGTTCGGAGACCCAGTACTTC.

This clonotype has ten or more counts. CDR3 nucleotides: TGCAGCGTAGTCTACCTTCGGGGCGGTGAGCAGTTCTTC. It is translated as CSVVYLRGGEQFF. This chain uses TRBV29-1 with TRBJ2-1; D could derive from TRBD1 or TRBD2 (5 bases each). Germline V gene data show CDR1 as SQVTM and CDR2 as ANQGSEA. The CDR3 covers 13 residues. V dropped 6 bases and J dropped 9 bases, with 18 bases sitting between them.

At least ten counts were recorded for this clonotype. The chain is built from TRBV4-1 and TRBJ2-3; 15 bases map to TRBD2. V trimming: 3 bases; J trimming: 1 base; junction bases outside the gene matches: 11. Germline CDR1 and CDR2: MGHRA and YSYEKL. The CDR3 has 20 amino acids. CDR3: CASSHITGTSGGSRTDTQYF. CDR3 bases: TGCGCCAGCAGCCACATTACCGGGACTAGCGGGGGGTCCCGCACAGATACGCAGTATTTT.

Many counts were recorded for this clonotype. This rearrangement joins TRBV10-1 to TRBJ2-2; 10 bases align to TRBD2. After removal of 2 bases from V and 4 bases from J, the junction contained 7 bases not matched to a gene. Germline values: CDR1 WNHNN, CDR2 SYGVQD (reference sequence). CDR3 size: 17 residues. The CDR3 loop is CASSEKRGGRGTGELFF. The CDR3 region has the DNA TGCGCCAGCAGTGAGAAGCGGGGGGGCCGGGGCACCGGGGAGCTGTTTTTT.

This clonotype was counted ten times or more. The rearrangement uses TRBV12-3 or TRBV12-4 and TRBJ1-5; 11 nucleotides line up with TRBD1. The CDR3 consists of 16 residues. The junction had 14 bases not matched to a gene; V was cut back by 5 bases and J by 11 bases. The chain's CDR3 is CASSTRTGGAVGTQHF. The CDR3, as DNA: TGTGCCAGCAGTACCCGGACAGGGGGCGCGGTCGGGACCCAGCATTTT.